A single count supports the clone carrying this T cell receptor (beta chain). This specimen comes from a study of preoperative IRX-2 immunotherapy in early breast cancer. Profiling relied on immunoSEQ multiplex PCR, and the TCRdb table lists in-frame clones only, not all of them. The data show roughly 93,000 clones, more than 80% seen once. As to treatment: preoperative locoregional IRX-2 cytokine immunotherapy. The CDR3 extends over 20 amino acids. The sequencing here drew on tumor tissue, taken after IRX-2 immunotherapy. The clonotype originates from a human donor with breast cancer. The genes are TRBV22-1 and TRBJ2-1; TRBD2, the table's D call, lacks a check against the DNA. TRBV22-1 is noted as a pseudogene. This chain's CDR3 is CAIRTQPGLAGPTSRNEQFF. CDR3 nucleotide sequence: TGTGCCATCAGGACCCAACCGGGACTAGCGGGACCCACTTCCCGCAATGAGCAGTTCTTC.